These 17 T cell receptor beta chains were sequenced from one sample in a study of blood T cell repertoires in COVID-19. Data came from immunoSEQ multiplex PCR; TCRdb stores just in-frame clones and leaves some out. Of over 120,000 clones in the sample, 87% were seen once. Sample: PBMCs or T cells enriched from blood (not recorded which). All receptors come from a man in his sixties who had recovered from COVID-19.

This clone was counted only a few times. The CDR3 loop reads CASSLTGRYEQYF. CDR3 in DNA: TGTGCCAGCAGCTTGACAGGGCGGTACGAGCAGTACTTC. The chain combines TRBV11-2 with TRBJ2-7; 7 bases map to TRBD1. The J segment lost 4 bases and the V segment lost 3 bases, leaving 3 bases of the junction unmatched. Germline CDR1 and CDR2: SGHAT and FQNNGV. The CDR3 totals 13 residues.

This clone was counted between two and nine times. This rearrangement joins TRBV2 to TRBJ2-1; possibly TRBD1 for D (6 bases). CDR3 size: 12 residues. The V gene's germline CDR1 is SNHLY and CDR2 FYNNEI. V lost 6 bases and J 6 bases, leaving 9 bases between the germline ends. The CDR3 spells CASRGAVNEQFF. The DNA for the CDR3 is TGTGCCAGCAGGGGGGCTGTCAATGAGCAGTTCTTC.

This clone was seen more than once but under ten times. CDR3 region: CASKGGVANQPQHF. The CDR3 DNA follows: TGTGCCAGCAAAGGAGGCGTGGCAAATCAGCCCCAGCATTTT. This rearrangement joins TRBV2 to TRBJ1-5, with D unresolved. Deletions cut 7 bases from V and 4 bases from J, with 14 bases between. CDR1 SNHLY and CDR2 FYNNEI come from the germline V gene. CDR3 length equals 14 residues.

This clone came up a few times. The chain is built from TRBV6-5 and TRBJ1-3, with TRBD1 as a possible D gene (5 bases). This CDR3 region has 15 residues. V dropped 10 bases and J dropped 0 bases, with 16 bases sitting between them. Germline CDR1 reads MNHEY; CDR2 reads SVGAGI. The CDR3 here is CATSPDTSSGNTIYF. DNA for the CDR3: TGTGCCACTTCACCGGACACAAGCTCTGGAAACACCATATATTTT.

The chain couples TRBV6-6 to TRBJ1-2; 9 bases are shared with TRBD1. Germline V CDR1 and CDR2: MNHNY, SVGAGI (reference sequence). This CDR3 is 15 amino acids long. The ends lost 6 bases at V and 3 bases at J; junction bases unmatched: 8. The CDR3 reads CASRLRDRDYYGYTF. The CDR3 DNA is TGTGCCAGCAGGCTCCGGGACAGGGACTACTATGGCTACACCTTC.

The chain is built from TRBV5-1 and TRBJ2-7; TRBD1 might be the D (5 bases). Trimming stripped 0 bases from V and 0 bases from J, with 7 bases between. Germline V gene lookup returns CDR1 SGHRS and CDR2 YFSETQ. The CDR3 is 14 residues long. CDR3 residues: CASSLVGDSYEQYF. The CDR3 DNA follows: TGCGCCAGCAGCTTGGTAGGGGACTCCTACGAGCAGTACTTC.

The chain links TRBV6-5 to TRBJ1-1; D ambiguous. The V gene lost 7 bases and the J gene lost 11 bases, with 14 bases spanning the gap. The CDR3 extends over 11 amino acids. CDR1 MNHEY and CDR2 SVGAGI come from the germline V gene. CDR3 loop: CASKRRGEAFF. The CDR3 DNA is TGTGCCAGCAAAAGGCGGGGAGAGGCTTTCTTT.

The chain couples TRBV7-8 to TRBJ2-7; D unclear. Trimming shortened V by 3 bases and J by 0 bases, and 15 bases separated the two germline ends. Looked up from germline, CDR1 is SGHVS and CDR2 is FQNEAQ. The CDR3 is made up of 16 amino acids. As DNA, the CDR3 is TGTGCCAGCAGCTTGCCTGGCGGTCGAGGCTCCTACGAGCAGTACTTC. It yields the protein CASSLPGGRGSYEQYF.

The chain is built from TRBV12-3 or TRBV12-4 and TRBJ1-4, with D possibly being TRBD1 (6 bases). The V gene lost 6 bases and the J gene lost 5 bases, with 10 bases spanning the gap. This CDR3 is 13 amino acids long. As DNA, the CDR3 is TGTGCCAGCAGCCCCGACAGGAATGAAAAACTGTTTTTT. Translating gives CASSPDRNEKLFF.

This clone appeared once. This chain connects TRBV18 to TRBJ2-1, with 7 bases lining up with TRBD2. Germline V gives CDR1 KGHSH, CDR2 LQKENI. V shed 2 bases and J 8 bases; nucleotides not matched to a gene: 9. CDR3 length: 15 amino acids. CDR3 bases: TGTGCCAGCTCACCAGGGAGGGCTATAGGGGATGAGCAGTTCTTC. As protein: CASSPGRAIGDEQFF.

The chain carries TRBV5-6 and TRBJ2-7, with TRBD2 matching 12 bases. The CDR3 totals 16 residues. From germline, CDR1 is SGHDT and CDR2 YYEEEE. J gave up 1 base and V 5 bases, and 7 bases lay outside the gene matches. CDR3 nucleotide sequence: TGTGCCAGCAGTCCAACCGGACTAGCGGGATCCTACGAGCAGTACTTC. Protein product: CASSPTGLAGSYEQYF.

The rearrangement uses TRBV5-6 and TRBJ2-5; weak D call: TRBD2 (5 bases). Germline CDR1 reads SGHDT; CDR2 reads YYEEEE. With 1 base removed from V and 6 bases from J, the gap between germline ends came to 7 bases. The CDR3 is 12 residues long. CDR3: CASSLTGKTQYF. The CDR3 nucleotides read TGTGCCAGCAGCTTGACGGGAAAGACCCAGTACTTC.

J is TRBJ2-3 and V is TRBV4-1; 8 bases map to TRBD1. With V trimmed by 3 bases and J by 2 bases, 7 bases remained unmatched. Germline assignment: CDR1 MGHRA and CDR2 YSYEKL. This CDR3 is 16 amino acids long. CDR3 protein: CASSHRPGQDTDTQYF. In DNA, the CDR3 is TGCGCCAGCAGCCACCGCCCGGGACAGGACACAGATACGCAGTATTTT.

Concerning this clone itself: The junction departs from the called germline gene at one end, perhaps through a read error. The J gene is TRBJ2-3, the V gene TRBV20-1; 7 positions match TRBD2. In germline, CDR1 is DFQATT, CDR2 SNEGSKA (reference sequence). This CDR3 contains 11 residues. The CDR3 sequence: CSAGRGSGLGF. The CDR3, as DNA: TGCAGTGCTGGGAGGGGTAGCGGGTTAGGTTTT.

The V and J genes are TRBV6-5 and TRBJ1-5; D perhaps matches TRBD1 (5 bases). V lost 5 bases to trimming and J lost 2 bases, with 10 bases between them. This CDR3 has 14 amino acids. Germline CDR1 is MNHEY and CDR2 is SVGAGI. The CDR3 is CASSNTGGNQPQHF. The CDR3 coding sequence is TGTGCCAGCAGTAACACAGGAGGCAATCAGCCCCAGCATTTT.

This chain joins TRBV6-5 and TRBJ2-7; 8 positions agree with TRBD1. The ends lost 5 bases at V and 5 bases at J; junction bases unmatched: 5. This CDR3 spans 13 amino acids. Germline CDR1 reads MNHEY; CDR2 reads SVGAGI. CDR3 sequence: CASSPRGPDEQYF. The DNA for the CDR3 is TGTGCCAGCAGTCCCAGGGGGCCCGACGAGCAGTACTTC.

V gene TRBV28 combines with J gene TRBJ1-4; a weak D match, TRBD1 (6 bases). Germline loops: CDR1 MDHEN, CDR2 SYDVKM. This CDR3 is built from 12 residues. Trimming removed 8 bases from V and 10 bases from J, with 14 bases in between. The CDR3 loop is CASGQYSGKLFF. CDR3 coding DNA: TGTGCCAGCGGACAGTACAGCGGAAAACTGTTTTTT.